The 12 T cell receptor beta chains reported below all come from one sample, sequenced in a study of blood T cells in healthy people across ages (dated by TCRdb to between 2014 and 2017). Libraries came from 5' RACE. Sequencing instrument: Illumina HiSeq 2500. A second PCR of about 6 to 11 cycles was performed with a sample-barcoded 5' primer and a J-beta primer mix. TCRdb passed the public sequencing reads through fastp at Q25 and MiXCR, retaining productive beta sequences. Each CDR3 protein appears once, grouped with its most common genes and DNA. The table for this sample lists 1.5 million to 1.8 million distinct CDR3 sequences; 40% to 45% of them were counted only once. The biggest ten clones account for roughly 3.7% of the sample. Specimen: blood. These receptors all come from a woman in her late teens or twenties in good health.

A note on this clonotype: The junction differs from germline at one of its ends, possibly a read error. V and J are TRBV7-7 and TRBJ2-4; D remains unclear. The DNA end is more similar to TRBJ2-7, so the J call may be wrong. The CDR3 runs to 13 residues. Per the germline V gene, CDR1 is SSHAT and CDR2 is FNYEAQ (reference sequence). The CDR3 sequence: CASSFSDLHEQYF. The CDR3 DNA reads TGTGCTAGCAGCTTCTCCGATTTGCACGAGCAGTACTTC.

The chain uses TRBV6-2 or TRBV6-3 and TRBJ2-1; possibly TRBD2 for D (5 bases). CDR3 length: 14 amino acids. CDR1 and CDR2 from the germline V gene are MNHEY and SVGEGT. Trimming stripped 2 bases from V and 8 bases from J, with 13 bases between. The CDR3 DNA reads TGTGCCAGCAGTTACAGCGGCACCCCCGATGAGCAGTTCTTC. Encoded protein: CASSYSGTPDEQFF.

CDR3 nucleotide sequence: TGTGCCAGCAGTTATCCGGGACTAGCCTACAATGAGCAGTTCTTC. Encoded protein: CASSYPGLAYNEQFF. V is TRBV6-6 and J is TRBJ2-1; 8 bases map to TRBD2. V shed 3 bases, J shed 2 bases, and the junction held 3 bases outside the gene matches. This CDR3 has 15 amino acids. Germline CDR1 reads MNHNY; CDR2 reads SVGAGI (reference sequence).

The chain joins TRBV7-3 to TRBJ2-1; the match to TRBD2 covers 8 bases. The V and J ends lost 4 bases and 7 bases, in that order; junction bases with no gene match: 3. The CDR3 has 13 amino acids. Germline V gene lookup returns CDR1 SGHTA and CDR2 FQGTGA. CDR3 in amino acids: CASSSIAGNEQFF. The CDR3 nucleotides are TGTGCCAGCAGCTCCATAGCGGGAAATGAGCAGTTCTTC.

This clonotype occurred a few times. V and J are TRBV7-2 and TRBJ2-1; D is ambiguous. Germline V lookup: CDR1 SGHTA, CDR2 FQGNSA. V lost 5 bases and J lost 4, with 15 bases in between. The CDR3 is 15 amino acids. The chain's CDR3 is CASSRPLRAYNEQFF. The CDR3 coding sequence is TGTGCCAGCAGCCGCCCACTTAGGGCATACAATGAGCAGTTCTTC. Combining the CDR3 with reference TRBV7-2 and TRBJ2-1 gives the whole variable domain GAGVSQSPSNKVTEKGKDVELRCDPISGHTALYWYRQSLGQGLEFLIYFQGNSAPDKSGLPSDRFSAERTGGSVSTLTIQRTQQEDSAVYLCASSRPLRAYNEQFFGPGTRLTVL.

This clonotype was found a few times. The chain links TRBV5-1 to TRBJ2-3; D possibly corresponds to TRBD1 (5 bases). The CDR3 has 14 amino acids. Germline V gene sequence: CDR1 SGHRS, CDR2 YFSETQ. V lost 4 bases and J 2 bases, leaving 11 bases between the germline ends. The CDR3 spells CASSLGHFTDTQYF. The CDR3 nucleotides are TGCGCCAGCAGCCTGGGGCACTTCACAGATACGCAGTATTTT.

The rearrangement joins TRBV7-6 to TRBJ1-1; D is possibly TRBD1 (5 bases). V lost 5 bases and J 6 bases, leaving 13 bases between the germline ends. In germline, CDR1 is SGHVS, CDR2 FNYEAQ. The CDR3 totals 13 residues. The CDR3 DNA is TGTGCCAGCAGCCTACCGGGGGGTCCTGAAGCTTTCTTT. Its translation: CASSLPGGPEAFF.

The V and J genes are TRBV21-1 and TRBJ1-6. TRBV21-1 is reported as a pseudogene. The CDR3 is 13 residues long. The CDR3 DNA reads as TGTGCCAGCAGCAACTCTATTGGATCACCCCTCCACTTT. Translated, it gives CASSNSIGSPLHF.

In this sample, this clonotype turned up a few times. The chain recombines TRBV20-1 with TRBJ1-1, with a weak D call TRBD1 (6 bases). CDR3 size: 12 residues. CDR1 is DFQATT, CDR2 SNEGSKA, per germline (reference sequence). V was cut by 8 bases and J by 2 bases, with 12 bases left in between. The CDR3 here is CSIPRGNTEAFF. The CDR3 DNA follows: TGCAGTATCCCCAGGGGAAACACTGAAGCTTTCTTT.

The chain carries TRBV10-3 and TRBJ2-7; D call uncertain. The CDR3 consists of 12 residues. Germline assignment: CDR1 ENHRY and CDR2 SYGVKD. Trimming removed 3 bases at V and 3 bases at J, with 6 bases between. The CDR3, as DNA: TGTGCCATCAGTGATGGGGACTACGAGCAGTACTTC. Residues: CAISDGDYEQYF.

The V and J genes are TRBV6-6 and TRBJ1-1; D ambiguous. The CDR3 runs 13 residues. The germline gives CDR1 MNHNY, CDR2 SVGAGI (reference sequence). V dropped 6 bases and J dropped 1 base, with 9 bases sitting between them. DNA for the CDR3: TGTGCCAGCAGCCAGACCAAGAACACTGAAGCTTTCTTT. Encoded protein: CASSQTKNTEAFF.

This clonotype was observed a single time. DNA of the CDR3: TGTGCCAGCAGCCGACAGGGGGTCCCCTACGAGCAGTACTTC. It translates to CASSRQGVPYEQYF. The chain recombines TRBV12-3 or TRBV12-4 with TRBJ2-7; 9 nucleotides agree with TRBD1. CDR3 length equals 14 residues. J lost 2 bases, V lost 6 bases, and 5 bases had no gene match.